Following are 21 T cell receptor beta chains from one sample sequenced in a study of blood T cell repertoires in COVID-19. Produced via immunoSEQ multiplex PCR; TCRdb's table is partial and in-frame only. Counted here are 150,000 to 200,000 clones, about 86% occurring once; the ten biggest clones make up around an eighth. Sequenced input: peripheral blood. The receptors come from a woman in her seventies with COVID-19, enrolled during active disease.

The chain joins TRBV6-6 to TRBJ1-4; 10 bases agree with TRBD1. The CDR3 totals 16 residues. J was trimmed by 10 bases and V by 2 bases; bases with no gene match: 10. Germline V gene data show CDR1 as MNHNY and CDR2 as SVGAGI (reference sequence). In DNA form, the CDR3 reads TGTGCCAGCAGTTACGGATACCGGGACAGGGGTGGAAAACTGTTTTTT. It codes for CASSYGYRDRGGKLFF.

In its sample, this clone was seen a few times. This chain links TRBV3-1 (or the pseudogene TRBV3-2) with TRBJ2-7, with 9 bases aligning to TRBD2. There are 14 residues in the CDR3. The V gene's germline CDR1 is LGHDT and CDR2 YNNKEL (reference sequence). The V and J ends lost 4 bases and 3 bases, in that order; junction bases with no gene match: 4. The CDR3 DNA follows: TGTGCCAGCAGCCGTTTAGCGGGAGTCTACGAGCAGTACTTC. It encodes CASSRLAGVYEQYF.

The J gene is TRBJ2-1, the V gene TRBV6-5; D is perhaps TRBD2 (6 bases). CDR3 length: 15 residues. Trimming took off 2 bases at V and 1 base at J, with 9 bases between the two ends. Germline loops: CDR1 MNHEY, CDR2 SVGAGI. The CDR3 DNA is TGTGCCAGCAGTTACGGGGGGAATTCCTACAATGAGCAGTTCTTC. As protein: CASSYGGNSYNEQFF.

The chain combines TRBV4-1 with TRBJ1-4, with 8 bases aligning to TRBD1. The CDR3 covers 16 residues. Per germline, CDR1 MGHRA and CDR2 YSYEKL. V gave up 1 base and J gave up 4 bases; unmatched junction bases: 5. The CDR3 loop is CASSQGLGQGNEKLFF. CDR3 DNA: TGCGCCAGCAGCCAAGGTCTAGGACAGGGTAATGAAAAACTGTTTTTT.

In its sample, this clone was seen once. The chain uses TRBV6-5 and TRBJ2-2, with D possibly being TRBD2 (6 bases). Germline CDR1 reads MNHEY; CDR2 reads SVGAGI. V was trimmed by 8 bases and J by 5 bases, leaving 15 bases between them. This CDR3 spans 14 amino acids. The CDR3, as DNA: TGTGCCAGCGCGACCAGACTAGTAACCGGGGAGCTGTTTTTT. Its protein is CASATRLVTGELFF.

This chain links TRBV28 with TRBJ2-3; TRBD1 might be the D (6 bases). Germline V CDR1 and CDR2: MDHEN, SYDVKM. The CDR3 consists of 15 residues. V dropped 8 bases and J dropped 1 base, with 16 bases sitting between them. CDR3 sequence: CASGRGRGGTDTQYF. CDR3 bases: TGTGCCAGCGGTAGGGGGAGAGGGGGCACAGATACGCAGTATTTT.

The chain uses TRBV4-2 and TRBJ2-1, with D possibly TRBD2 on 7 matching bases. Trimming pared 4 bases from V and 9 bases from J, leaving 19 bases between. The CDR3 loop spans 15 amino acids. Germline V CDR1 and CDR2: LGHNA, YNFKEQ. The CDR3 sequence is CASSLIGGGPGEQFF. The CDR3 bases are TGTGCCAGCAGCCTAATAGGGGGAGGGCCAGGTGAGCAGTTCTTC.

The genes are TRBV7-2 and TRBJ1-3; 8 bases are shared with TRBD1. Trimming took 3 bases from V and 8 from J; bases not matched to a gene: 3. The CDR3 is 13 amino acids. Germline V lookup: CDR1 SGHTA, CDR2 FQGNSA. The CDR3 loop is CASSLTGAHTIYF. The CDR3 DNA reads TGTGCCAGCAGCTTGACAGGGGCTCACACCATATATTTT. The whole variable domain, filled in from reference TRBV7-2 and TRBJ1-3, reads GAGVSQSPSNKVTEKGKDVELRCDPISGHTALYWYRQSLGQGLEFLIYFQGNSAPDKSGLPSDRFSAERTGGSVSTLTIQRTQQEDSAVYLCASSLTGAHTIYFGEGSWLTVV.

The CDR3 coding sequence is TGTGCCAGCAAGCCCGGGACATCTAGCACAGATACGCAGTATTTT. Translated, it gives CASKPGTSSTDTQYF. The genes are TRBV27 and TRBJ2-3; tentatively, D is TRBD1 (6 bases). From germline, CDR1 is MNHEY and CDR2 SMNVEV (reference sequence). The CDR3 covers 15 residues. The V gene lost 7 bases and the J gene lost 0 bases, with 14 bases spanning the gap.

The chain recombines TRBV28 with TRBJ1-5; 7 nucleotides agree with TRBD1. CDR1 is MDHEN, CDR2 SYDVKM, per germline. This CDR3 contains 15 residues. V was clipped by 6 bases and J by 3 bases; unmatched bases: 8. The CDR3 region is CASRAGTVVNQPQHF. DNA of the CDR3: TGTGCCAGCAGGGCTGGGACAGTCGTCAATCAGCCCCAGCATTTT.

This clone appeared a few times. CDR3 nucleotide sequence: TGTGCCAGCAGTACCACAGGGGCTGCCTACAATGAGCAGTTCTTC. This sequence encodes CASSTTGAAYNEQFF. The rearrangement joins TRBV6-5 to TRBJ2-1, with 7 positions matching TRBD1. V lost 5 bases to trimming and J lost 2 bases; unmatched junction nucleotides: 6. This CDR3 contains 15 residues. Germline V gives CDR1 MNHEY, CDR2 SVGAGI.

The table lists this clone with many counts. The V gene is TRBV2, the J gene TRBJ2-1, with 10 bases identical to TRBD2. Per the germline V gene, CDR1 is SNHLY and CDR2 is FYNNEI. There are 16 residues in the CDR3. J lost 4 bases, V lost 2 bases, and 5 bases had no gene match. The CDR3 loop is CASSEWTSGLYNEQFF. CDR3 in DNA: TGTGCCAGCAGTGAATGGACTAGCGGACTTTACAATGAGCAGTTCTTC.

V and J are TRBV2 and TRBJ2-7, with TRBD1 matching over 9 bases. Losses at the gene ends were 4 bases for V and 4 bases for J; bases not matched to a gene: 2. The germline CDR1 and CDR2 sequences are SNHLY and FYNNEI. This CDR3 is built from 13 residues. CDR3 nucleotide sequence: TGTGCCAGCAGTGGTGGGACAGGGTACGAGCAGTACTTC. It translates to CASSGGTGYEQYF.

V gene TRBV28 combines with J gene TRBJ1-2, with 9 bases fitting TRBD1. After removal of 5 bases from V and 6 bases from J, the junction contained 10 bases not matched to a gene. The CDR3 is 15 residues long. In germline, CDR1 is MDHEN, CDR2 SYDVKM. As DNA, the CDR3 is TGTGCCAGCAGTATATTGGGACAGGGAAAGAATGGCTACACCTTC. Translating it yields CASSILGQGKNGYTF.

This clone appeared once. The rearrangement joins TRBV3-1 (or the pseudogene TRBV3-2) to TRBJ2-7; maybe TRBD2 (6 bases). Germline CDR1 and CDR2: LGHDT and YNNKEL (reference sequence). This CDR3 is 15 amino acids long. V was cut by 1 base and J by 2 bases, with 12 bases left in between. CDR3 amino acids: CASSQVRRGTYEQYF. The DNA of the CDR3 is TGTGCCAGCAGCCAAGTAAGGAGGGGAACCTACGAGCAGTACTTC.

The chain combines TRBV5-4 with TRBJ2-3, with 10 nucleotides matching TRBD2. The CDR3 length is 14 residues. With 10 bases clipped from V and 5 bases from J, the junction kept 10 bases outside the gene matches. The germline V gene encodes CDR1 SGHNT and CDR2 YYREEE (reference sequence). CDR3 protein: CASSGSSEEDTQYF. The CDR3 coding sequence is TGTGCCTCTAGCGGGAGCTCTGAGGAAGATACGCAGTATTTT.

This clone was seen a few times. The V call is TRBV24-1, the J call TRBJ1-5, with D unresolved. V was cut by 1 base and J by 0 bases, with 3 bases left in between. The CDR3 is 14 amino acids. Germline lookup yields CDR1 KGHDR and CDR2 SFDVKD. CDR3 sequence reads: CATSDFNSNQPQHF. CDR3 nucleotide sequence: TGTGCCACCAGTGATTTCAATAGCAATCAGCCCCAGCATTTT.

The gene calls are TRBV5-4 and TRBJ2-5, with D hard to call. V lost 1 base and J lost 4, with 14 bases in between. The CDR3 extends over 15 amino acids. CDR1 is SGHNT and CDR2 is YYREEE in the germline V gene (reference sequence). CDR3 residues: CASSLSGSPGETQYF. The CDR3 coding sequence is TGTGCCAGCAGCTTGTCTGGGTCCCCAGGAGAGACCCAGTACTTC.

The chain links TRBV5-1 to TRBJ1-1, with TRBD1 matching over 9 bases. The CDR3 spans 16 residues. With 4 bases clipped from V and 1 base from J, the junction kept 8 bases outside the gene matches. CDR1 is SGHRS and CDR2 is YFSETQ in the germline V gene. The CDR3 nucleotides are TGCGCCAGCAGCCACTACCGGGACAGGGAGAACACTGAAGCTTTCTTT. The encoded protein is CASSHYRDRENTEAFF.

The chain links TRBV29-1 to TRBJ2-7; TRBD1 matches 10 bases. Germline lookup yields CDR1 SQVTM and CDR2 ANQGSEA. The CDR3 extends over 15 amino acids. Losses at the gene ends were 4 bases for V and 2 bases for J; bases not matched to a gene: 8. In nucleotides, the CDR3 is TGCAGCGTTGCCCCGGGACAGGGGACCCCCTACGAGCAGTACTTC. Encoded protein: CSVAPGQGTPYEQYF.

The gene calls are TRBV5-4 and TRBJ1-1; D not certain. The CDR3 has 14 amino acids. Looked up from germline, CDR1 is SGHNT and CDR2 is YYREEE (reference sequence). The V end lost 4 bases, the J end lost 1 base, and 11 bases lay between the germline ends. CDR3 in DNA: TGTGCCAGCAGCCCGACCGGGAAGAACACTGAAGCTTTCTTT. It is translated as CASSPTGKNTEAFF.